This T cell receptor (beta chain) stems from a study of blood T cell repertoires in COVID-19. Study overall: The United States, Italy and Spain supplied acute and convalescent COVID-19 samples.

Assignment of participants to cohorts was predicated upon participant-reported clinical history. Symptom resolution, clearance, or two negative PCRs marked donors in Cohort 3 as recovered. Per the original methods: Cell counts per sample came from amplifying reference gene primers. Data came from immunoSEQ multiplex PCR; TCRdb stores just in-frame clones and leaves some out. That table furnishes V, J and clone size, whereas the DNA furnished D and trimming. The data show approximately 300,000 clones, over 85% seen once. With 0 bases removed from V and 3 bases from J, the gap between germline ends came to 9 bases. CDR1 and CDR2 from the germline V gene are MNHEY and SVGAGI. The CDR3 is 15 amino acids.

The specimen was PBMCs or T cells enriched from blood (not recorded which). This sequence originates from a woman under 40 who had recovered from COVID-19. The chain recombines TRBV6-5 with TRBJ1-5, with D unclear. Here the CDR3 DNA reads TGTGCCAGCAGTTACTCGTATGAACTCAATCAGCCCCAGCATTTT. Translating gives CASSYSYELNQPQHF.